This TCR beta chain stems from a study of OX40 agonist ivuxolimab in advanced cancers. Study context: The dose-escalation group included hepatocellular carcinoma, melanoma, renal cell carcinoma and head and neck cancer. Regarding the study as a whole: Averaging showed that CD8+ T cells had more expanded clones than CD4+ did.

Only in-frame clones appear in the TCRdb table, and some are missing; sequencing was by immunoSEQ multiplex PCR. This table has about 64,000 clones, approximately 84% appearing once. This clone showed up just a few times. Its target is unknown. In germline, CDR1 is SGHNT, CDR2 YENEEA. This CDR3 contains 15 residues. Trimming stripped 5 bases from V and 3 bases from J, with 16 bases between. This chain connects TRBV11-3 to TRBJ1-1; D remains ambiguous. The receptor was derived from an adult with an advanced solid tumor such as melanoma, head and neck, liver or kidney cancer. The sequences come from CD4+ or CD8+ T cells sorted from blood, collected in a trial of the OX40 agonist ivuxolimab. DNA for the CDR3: TGTGCCAGCAGCCCTAGACCAAGTGGTGACACTGAAGCTTTCTTT. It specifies CASSPRPSGDTEAFF.